This TCR beta chain was documented in a study of spatial heterogeneity in lung cancer. Time point: sample taken at primary tumor resection. Unsorted samples of tumor, nontumor lung or frozen PBMC had their whole RNA sequenced. More than 70 TRACERx patients with early, untreated non-small cell lung cancer donated samples. Germline V gene data show CDR1 as DFQATT and CDR2 as SNEGSKA (reference sequence). Losses at the gene ends were 1 base for V and 1 base for J; bases not matched to a gene: 1. CDR3 length: 14 amino acids. Individual TCR cDNA molecules each bore their own unique molecular identifier. TCRdb ran MiXCR on the 5' RACE reads and lists one entry per CDR3 protein. The sample has about 95,000 distinct CDR3 sequences; around 8.6% are singletons. Study-wide results and caveats: Whereas they appeared in blood less at follow-up, ubiquitous expanded tumor TCRs appeared there more at resection.

A note on this clonotype: What it recognizes is unknown.

This sequence was found in a male donor with early-stage non-small cell lung cancer. Sequenced here: PBMCs, sampled at surgery. This chain joins TRBV20-1 and TRBJ1-5, with TRBD1 matching over 7 bases. This CDR3 reads CSARGRGSNQPQHF. CDR3 coding DNA: TGCAGTGCTAGAGGCAGGGGGAGCAATCAGCCCCAGCATTTT.